This T cell receptor (beta chain) was obtained from a study of technical replicates of blood from several donors. Sequencing was performed with immunoSEQ multiplex PCR; in TCRdb, only in-frame clones are kept and a portion is missing. The sample gives around 70,000 clones, about 97% of which show up once; 0.25% to 0.3% is in the top ten. The sequencing input was T cells isolated from PBMCs. This receptor was taken from a human donor in good health.

This CDR3 is CASSSAVGADTQYF. In DNA, the CDR3 is TGCGCCAGCAGCTCGGCTGTTGGAGCAGATACGCAGTATTTT. J is TRBJ2-3 and V is TRBV5-1; D remains unclear. CDR1 is SGHRS, CDR2 YFSETQ, per germline. The CDR3 spans 14 residues. Trimming took 3 bases from V and 4 from J, leaving 12 bases between them.